A single sample gave rise to the 13 T cell receptor beta chains below, sequenced in a study of T cells in localized non-small cell lung cancer. Profiled with immunoSEQ multiplex PCR; TCRdb holds only in-frame clones, not every one. Of tens of thousands of clones in the sample, roughly nine tenths were seen once. Material: peripheral blood, obtained before any cancer treatment. The receptors were gathered from a woman aged 35 to 70 with stage I lung adenocarcinoma.

The chain joins TRBV6-1 to TRBJ2-7; TRBD1 agrees at 8 bases. CDR1 is MNHNS and CDR2 is SASEGT in the germline V gene. The CDR3 covers 15 residues. V trimming: 2 bases; J trimming: 2 bases; junction bases outside the gene matches: 5. In nucleotides, the CDR3 is TGTGCCAGCAGTGAAAGTGCAGGGGGCGCCTACGAGCAGTACTTC. Its protein is CASSESAGGAYEQYF.

This sequence joins TRBV4-1 and TRBJ2-3; D remains ambiguous. The CDR3 covers 16 residues. Germline CDR1 MGHRA, CDR2 YSYEKL. V lost 3 bases to trimming and J lost 4 bases, with 17 bases between them. The chain's CDR3 is CASSHLLGSDADTQYF. The CDR3 region has the DNA TGCGCCAGCAGCCACCTACTTGGGTCGGACGCAGATACGCAGTATTTT.

The chain recombines TRBV15 with TRBJ1-1; D perhaps matches TRBD1 (5 bases). Germline V gene data show CDR1 as LNHNV and CDR2 as YYDKDF (reference sequence). Between the trimmed V and J ends, which lost 5 bases and 7 bases, there was a span of 17 bases. This CDR3 is built from 14 residues. CDR3 sequence: CATSLGTKGSEAFF. DNA for the CDR3: TGTGCCACCAGCTTGGGGACCAAGGGCAGTGAAGCTTTCTTT. Using reference TRBV15 and TRBJ1-1 for the parts outside the CDR3, the full variable domain is DAMVIQNPRYQVTQFGKPVTLSCSQTLNHNVMYWYQQKSSQAPKLLFHYYDKDFNNEADTPDNFQSRRPNTSFCFLDIRSPGLGDTAMYLCATSLGTKGSEAFFGQGTRLTVV.

The rearrangement joins TRBV11-2 to TRBJ2-5, with D maybe TRBD2 (6 bases). V lost 3 bases to trimming and J lost 2 bases, with 13 bases between them. The CDR3 consists of 15 residues. The germline gives CDR1 SGHAT, CDR2 FQNNGV. The CDR3 loop reads CASSLSLGGQETQYF. The CDR3 DNA follows: TGTGCCAGCAGCTTGAGTCTTGGGGGGCAAGAGACCCAGTACTTC. The full variable domain, in which reference TRBV11-2 and TRBJ2-5 provide the parts outside the CDR3, is EAGVAQSPRYKIIEKRQSVAFWCNPISGHATLYWYQQILGQGPKLLIQFQNNGVVDDSQLPKDRFSAERLKGVDSTLKIQPAKLEDSAVYLCASSLSLGGQETQYFGPGTRLLVL.

J is TRBJ1-1 and V is TRBV18; 7 bases are a match to TRBD1. CDR1 KGHSH and CDR2 LQKENI come from the germline V gene. The CDR3 runs to 15 residues. The V and J ends lost 5 bases and 3 bases, in that order; junction bases with no gene match: 9. The CDR3 loop is CASSSYRGGDTEAFF. The CDR3 nucleotides are TGTGCCAGCTCATCCTACAGGGGAGGGGACACTGAAGCTTTCTTT.

V and J are TRBV29-1 and TRBJ1-1; D is uncertain. The CDR3 sequence is 12 residues long. From germline, CDR1 is SQVTM and CDR2 ANQGSEA. V lost 4 bases and J lost 3, with 9 bases in between. CDR3 nucleotide sequence: TGCAGCGTTGCACGGGCCGACACTGAAGCTTTCTTT. Translation gives CSVARADTEAFF.

The rearrangement uses TRBV6-5 and TRBJ2-7; the match to TRBD1 covers 9 bases. The V gene end was trimmed by 5 bases and the J gene end by 4 bases; junction bases not matched to a gene: 0. CDR1 is MNHEY, CDR2 SVGAGI, per germline. The CDR3 length is 12 residues. The CDR3 DNA reads TGTGCCAGCAGTGGACAGGGGTACGAGCAGTACTTC. As protein: CASSGQGYEQYF.

In its sample, this clone was seen once. The rearrangement uses TRBV4-3 and TRBJ2-7; 9 bases match TRBD1. Trimming took 1 base from V and 4 from J; bases not matched to a gene: 5. This CDR3 is built from 15 residues. Germline loops: CDR1 LGHNA, CDR2 YSLEER. The CDR3 sequence: CASSQVGQGIYEQYF. The CDR3 DNA sequence: TGCGCCAGCAGCCAAGTCGGACAGGGGATTTACGAGCAGTACTTC.

This chain joins TRBV11-3 and TRBJ2-2; D remains unclear. The CDR3 consists of 15 residues. Per the germline V gene, CDR1 is SGHNT and CDR2 is YENEEA. With 5 bases removed from V and 1 base from J, the gap between germline ends came to 11 bases. The chain's CDR3 is CASSPKGMNTGELFF. The CDR3 DNA follows: TGTGCCAGCAGCCCCAAGGGAATGAACACCGGGGAGCTGTTTTTT.

The chain uses TRBV10-3 and TRBJ2-5; D might be TRBD1 (6 bases). The CDR3 sequence is 16 residues long. Trimming left V 0 bases short and J 5 bases short, with 16 bases between. Germline V gene lookup returns CDR1 ENHRY and CDR2 SYGVKD. CDR3 residues: CAISESQRGTRETQYF. The CDR3 coding sequence is TGTGCCATCAGTGAGTCTCAAAGGGGGACGCGGGAGACCCAGTACTTC.

This sequence joins TRBV10-3 and TRBJ1-2; 10 bases line up with TRBD1. Germline V CDR1 and CDR2: ENHRY, SYGVKD. Germline trimming cut 6 bases from V and 3 bases from J; bases unmatched to any gene: 10. The CDR3 sequence is 16 residues long. CDR3 bases: TGTGCCATCAGGGCGACAGGGGGCGGTTTTGACTATGGCTACACCTTC. It codes for CAIRATGGGFDYGYTF.

J is TRBJ2-2 and V is TRBV10-1, with 7 bases matching TRBD1. CDR1 and CDR2 from the germline V gene are WNHNN and SYGVQD (reference sequence). J was trimmed by 1 base and V by 10 bases; bases with no gene match: 6. The CDR3 has 14 amino acids. DNA of the CDR3: TGCGCCAAGAATAGGACAGGGAACACCGGGGAGCTGTTTTTT. Translation gives CAKNRTGNTGELFF.

This clone was counted once. The gene calls are TRBV6-6 and TRBJ1-1; D is possibly TRBD1 (5 bases). Germline V lookup: CDR1 MNHNY, CDR2 SVGAGI (reference sequence). Trimming removed 6 bases at V and 4 bases at J, with 18 bases between. This CDR3 comprises 15 residues. The CDR3 sequence is CASRPEGLGGTEAFF. The CDR3 DNA reads TGTGCCAGCAGACCCGAGGGACTCGGGGGCACTGAAGCTTTCTTT.